Listed below are T cell receptor beta chains from one sample, sequenced in a study of T-cell reconstitution after alpha-beta-depleted transplantation in children. TCRdb ran MiXCR on the PCR reads and lists one entry per CDR3 protein. The sample lists roughly 200,000 distinct CDR3 sequences; approximately 15% were seen once. This material consisted of PBMCs from the stem cell graft donor, taken from the stem cell graft. The receptors here all came from a human donor who donated a stem cell graft to a child with acute lymphoblastic leukemia. The CDR3 runs from the conserved cysteine through the conserved F or W. D genes are given only for firm matches. Clone size is stated in some rows and not others, as once, few, many or a class when expanded.

j_call clone_size d_call v_call cdr3_aa cdr3_nt
TRBJ2-7 many NA TRBV5-1 CASSLTPGSNPYEQYF TGCGCCAGCAGCTTGACTCCCGGGAGCAACCCCTACGAGCAGTACTTC
TRBJ2-3 NA TRBD2 TRBV12-3/TRBV12-4 CASSPPRTSADTQYF TGTGCCAGCAGTCCTCCCCGGACTAGTGCAGATACGCAGTATTTT
TRBJ2-7 NA NA TRBV11-3 CASSRDATARYEQYF TGTGCCAGCAGCCGAGACGCGACAGCCAGGTACGAGCAGTACTTC
TRBJ2-1 NA NA TRBV5-1 CASSSAISSYNEQFF TGCGCCAGCAGCTCCGCCATAAGCTCCTACAATGAGCAGTTCTTC
TRBJ2-3 many NA TRBV29-1 CSVPQDRGLDTQYF TGCAGCGTCCCCCAGGACCGGGGTCTGGATACGCAGTATTTT
TRBJ1-2 many TRBD1 TRBV4-1 CASSQDATGGSLAYGYTF TGCGCCAGCAGCCAAGATGCCACAGGGGGGAGTCTGGCCTATGGCTACACCTTC
TRBJ1-1 NA NA TRBV29-1 CSVQRGNTEAFF TGCAGCGTCCAGAGGGGTAACACTGAAGCTTTCTTT
TRBJ2-1 many NA TRBV20-1 CSARDGRGNEQFF TGCAGTGCTAGAGATGGGCGCGGCAATGAGCAGTTCTTC
TRBJ1-5 few NA TRBV3-1 CASSQSPRYGNQPQHF TGTGCCAGCAGCCAGTCCCCCCGCTATGGCAATCAGCCCCAGCATTTT
TRBJ2-7 few TRBD1 TRBV4-1 CASSQVVTRTGVNEQYF TGCGCCAGCAGCCAAGTTGTCACCCGCACAGGGGTCAACGAGCAGTACTTC
TRBJ2-1 NA TRBD2 TRBV5-6 CASSTGGLAGGKEQFF TGTGCCAGCAGCACCGGAGGACTAGCGGGAGGGAAAGAGCAGTTCTTC
TRBJ1-6 NA NA TRBV15 CATSSRARGNSPLHF TGTGCCACCAGCAGCCGGGCCCGGGGGAATTCACCCCTCCACTTT
TRBJ1-2 many NA TRBV20-1 CSARALGNYGYTF TGCAGTGCTAGAGCCTTAGGAAACTATGGCTACACCTTC
TRBJ2-7 many NA TRBV20-1 CSAPHVVGSAYEQYF TGCAGTGCTCCTCACGTGGTAGGGAGTGCCTACGAGCAGTACTTC
TRBJ1-2 NA TRBD1 TRBV12-3/TRBV12-4 CASSLPGQGSRIF TGTGCCAGCAGCTTACCGGGACAGGGGTCCCGCATCTTC
TRBJ1-2 NA NA TRBV20-1 CSGHQLNYGYTF TGCAGTGGACACCAGCTTAACTATGGCTACACCTTC
TRBJ2-7 many NA TRBV10-2 CASRQPGLGKQYF TGCGCCAGCAGGCAACCGGGCCTCGGGAAGCAGTACTTC
TRBJ2-1 few TRBD1 TRBV6-5 CASSFTGGEFVGYNEQFF TGTGCCAGCAGTTTCACAGGGGGCGAATTTGTTGGCTACAATGAGCAGTTCTTC
TRBJ1-1 many NA TRBV29-1 CSAEGAEAFF TGCAGTGCCGAGGGGGCTGAAGCTTTCTTT
TRBJ2-5 few TRBD2 TRBV20-1 CSASRGGLAYKETQYF TGCAGTGCTAGTAGGGGCGGACTAGCGTATAAGGAGACCCAGTACTTC
TRBJ2-5 many TRBD2 TRBV12-3/TRBV12-4 CASSPMTVAGEIFGQETQYF TGTGCCAGCAGTCCCATGACTGTAGCGGGAGAAATTTTCGGGCAAGAGACCCAGTACTTC
TRBJ1-2 NA NA TRBV2 CASSENRLSNYGYTF TGTGCCAGCAGTGAAAACAGGCTATCTAACTATGGCTACACCTTC
TRBJ2-5 many TRBD2 TRBV5-1 CASSPPTSGSHQYF TGCGCCAGCAGCCCACCGACTAGCGGGAGCCACCAGTACTTC
TRBJ2-2 many TRBD2 TRBV28 CASSSTSGSNTGELFF TGTGCCAGCAGTTCGACTAGCGGGTCGAACACCGGGGAGCTGTTTTTT
TRBJ2-7 many TRBD2 TRBV11-2 CASSLAGAGGSYEQYF TGTGCCAGCAGCTTAGCGGGGGCGGGAGGTTCCTACGAGCAGTACTTC
TRBJ1-2 many NA TRBV3-1 CASSQDLPGSYTF TGTGCCAGCAGCCAAGATTTACCGGGAAGCTACACCTTC
TRBJ2-7 many TRBD1 TRBV29-1 CSVTGTGGEQYF TGCAGCGTCACCGGGACAGGGGGCGAGCAGTACTTC
TRBJ1-1 NA NA TRBV19 CASSPTLYTEAFF TGTGCCAGTAGTCCGACACTCTACACTGAAGCTTTCTTT
TRBJ2-3 many NA TRBV5-1 CASRNEPDTQYF TGCGCCAGCAGAAACGAGCCAGATACGCAGTATTTT
TRBJ2-1 many NA TRBV12-3/TRBV12-4 CASSFRGNSYNEQFF TGTGCCAGCAGTTTTCGGGGCAACTCCTACAATGAGCAGTTCTTC
TRBJ2-7 NA TRBD1 TRBV5-1 CASSSGTGILYEQYF TGCGCCAGCAGTTCCGGGACAGGGATTTTGTACGAGCAGTACTTC
TRBJ2-5 few NA TRBV15 CATSRDRLETQYF TGTGCCACCAGCAGAGATCGGTTAGAGACCCAGTACTTC
TRBJ2-3 many TRBD2 TRBV12-3/TRBV12-4 CASSTRLAGTTDTQYF TGTGCCAGCAGCACTCGACTAGCGGGAACCACAGATACGCAGTATTTT
TRBJ2-5 NA NA TRBV3-1 CASNQRIQETQYF TGTGCCAGCAACCAGCGGATCCAAGAGACCCAGTACTTC
TRBJ2-4 few TRBD2 TRBV6-5 CASSYGLAGGRTAKNSQYF TGTGCCAGCAGTTACGGCCTAGCGGGAGGTCGTACGGCCAAAAACAGTCAGTACTTC
TRBJ2-1 many NA TRBV27 CASRQHGVNEQFF TGTGCCAGCAGGCAGCATGGAGTGAATGAGCAGTTCTTC
TRBJ2-7 many NA TRBV12-3/TRBV12-4 CASSLEGLGAGYEQYF TGTGCCAGCAGTTTAGAGGGGTTGGGGGCTGGGTACGAGCAGTACTTC
TRBJ2-5 NA NA TRBV5-1 CASSLPPPQETQYF TGCGCCAGCAGCTTGCCCCCCCCTCAAGAGACCCAGTACTTC
TRBJ2-5 many NA TRBV12-3/TRBV12-4 CASSGRRLGGQETQYF TGTGCCAGCAGTGGAAGGCGATTAGGGGGCCAAGAGACCCAGTACTTC
TRBJ2-7 many NA TRBV7-9 CASSPTGEGYEQYF TGTGCCAGCAGCCCCACCGGAGAGGGCTACGAGCAGTACTTC
TRBJ1-5 many TRBD1 TRBV12-3/TRBV12-4 CASSPGQGGYSNQPQHF TGTGCCAGCAGTCCGGGGCAGGGGGGATATAGCAATCAGCCCCAGCATTTT
TRBJ1-2 NA NA TRBV2 CASSDAGGYGYTF TGTGCCAGCAGTGATGCCGGGGGGTATGGCTACACCTTC
TRBJ1-2 many NA TRBV5-1 CASSYDRGNYGYTF TGCGCCAGCAGCTACGACCGGGGAAACTATGGCTACACCTTC
TRBJ2-7 many TRBD2 TRBV5-4 CASSLDWLAGGEQYF TGTGCCAGCAGCTTGGATTGGCTAGCGGGAGGCGAGCAGTACTTC
TRBJ2-5 many TRBD2 TRBV2 CASSEEEVAGEAETQYF TGTGCCAGCAGTGAAGAAGAAGTAGCGGGAGAGGCAGAGACCCAGTACTTC
TRBJ1-1 many NA TRBV5-1 CASSVTANTEAFF TGCGCCAGCAGCGTGACAGCGAACACTGAAGCTTTCTTT
TRBJ1-6 many NA TRBV20-1 CSALGQGAGSPLHF TGCAGTGCTCTTGGTCAAGGGGCGGGTTCACCCCTCCACTTT
TRBJ1-3 many NA TRBV5-1 CASSLVFAGQVGNTIYF TGCGCCAGCAGCTTGGTTTTCGCAGGGCAAGTTGGAAACACCATATATTTT